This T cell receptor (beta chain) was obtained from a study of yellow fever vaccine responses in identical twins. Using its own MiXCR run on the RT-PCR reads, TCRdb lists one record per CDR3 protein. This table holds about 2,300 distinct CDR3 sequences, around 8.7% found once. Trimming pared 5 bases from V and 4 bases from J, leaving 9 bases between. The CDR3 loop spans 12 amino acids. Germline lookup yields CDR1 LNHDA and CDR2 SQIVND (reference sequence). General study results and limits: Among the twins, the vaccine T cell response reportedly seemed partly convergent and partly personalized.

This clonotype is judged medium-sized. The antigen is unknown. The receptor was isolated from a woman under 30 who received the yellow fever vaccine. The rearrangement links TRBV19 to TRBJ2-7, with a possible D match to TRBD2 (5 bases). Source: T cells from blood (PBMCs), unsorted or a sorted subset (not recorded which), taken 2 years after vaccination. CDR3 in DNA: TGTGCCAGTAGTGACCCGGGGTACGAGCAGTACTTC. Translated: CASSDPGYEQYF.